This T cell receptor beta chain stems from a study of cytomegalovirus exposure and HLA in healthy donors (dated by TCRdb to 2015 to 2018). For the study in its entirety: An earlier analysis of 550 to 700 of the donors reported more than 250 Gb of sequence data and 117 million unique TCR beta sequences from around 200 million T cells. The aim of the study was to test whether cataloging public T cell receptors could identify signatures of past pathogen exposure. Both class I and class II loci were covered by HLA typing, at four-digit resolution. A later genetic analysis took genome-wide SNP genotypes for about three fifths of the roughly 700 donors and used that subset as a discovery cohort. Donor age, sex, ethnicity and CMV serostatus were compiled alongside the repertoire data. To study patterns of TCR occurrence, a later analysis re-analyzed previously published TCR beta repertoires from several hundred donors and added high-resolution HLA genotyping. The number of typed donors differed by locus: about 620-640 for A, B, C, DRB1 and DQB1; approximately 520 for DQA1; about 600 for DPA1; and around 490 for DPB1. All discovery cohort repertoires had been generated on a single sequencing platform. In addition to the first cohort of about 650 subjects, a separate validation cohort of over 90 different subjects was used. Rather than drawing on any new phenotypic data, the later analysis identified candidate immune exposures from TCR beta sequences and the way those sequences occurred across donors. Roughly five DR-DQ haplotypes were handled as single units for association and clustering, since linkage in the cohort was strong. Of the approximately 370 genotyped donors, 81% were placed in the genetic ancestry cluster associated with self-reported Caucasian donors. The T cell repertoires of under 700 subjects were profiled by immunosequencing and related to cytomegalovirus serostatus. In an earlier analysis of a few hundred of the donors, high-throughput TCR beta sequencing was used to judge whether each TCR beta V gene segment behaved as functional or pseudogenic. The study combined high-throughput TCR immunosequencing, statistical association of individual TCRs with disease status, and machine learning to predict cytomegalovirus infection status. Roughly 300 gigabases of sequencing data and around 80 million unique TCR sequences made up an early release that covered about 640 HLA-typed donors. On average, around 200,000 unique TCR beta nucleotide sequences were sequenced per donor among several hundred genotyped donors of the cohort, with around 19% of those sequences being non-productive. The paper's findings and limits, for the study overall: Broadly in line with IMGT annotations, most TCR beta V segments showed up in productive rearrangements about 87% or about 30% of the time in an earlier analysis of around 600 of the donors. Several of the top co-occurrence clusters appeared to be linked to parvovirus B19, influenza, CMV and Epstein-Barr virus, according to a later analysis. The study listed 150 to 200 TCR beta chains as associated with cytomegalovirus. When HLA alleles, especially DR and DQ, strongly co-occurred, attributing TCR associations to individual alleles was difficult. A group of highly shared sequence variants was considered likely to be a technical artifact of the sequencing pipeline. In a later analysis, some 18,000 TCR beta sequences were associated with specific HLA alleles at a false discovery rate of 0.05. A later analysis found that TCR association rates varied across HLA loci, with DRB1 alleles showing the most associated TCRs and HLA-C alleles the fewest. In vitro tests confirmed that three of the cytomegalovirus-associated TCR beta chains recognize cytomegalovirus antigens. Linkage disequilibrium might explain the correlated functional status among segregating V segments, but an unknown experimental factor could not be ruled out. Compared with the roughly 700-donor mean, donors in an Asian-associated ancestry cluster had fewer N-insertions in productive TCRs, according to a later genetic analysis. HLA typing was unavailable for some donors at each locus, so association tests used only the typed subset. Compared with equally common non-associated chains, HLA-associated TCR beta chains in a later analysis were more clonally expanded and had lower generation probabilities. Across donors, most TCR sequences were observed very rarely, whereas some public TCRs were present in many individuals. For the cohort, immune exposure information was limited to CMV serostatus. The classifier was reported to diagnose cytomegalovirus status with high specificity and sensitivity in both the original cohort and the validation cohort. The presence/absence analyses assumed that sequencing depth was roughly uniform across donors, and that assumption may not be true. According to a later analysis, most CMV-associated TCR beta chains appeared to be HLA-restricted, and the HLA associations seemed to be driven largely by CMV exposure. An association between a missense DCLRE1C variant and V-gene and J-gene trimming of TCR beta chains was found in a later genetic analysis and replicated in an independent cohort. A further reported finding was that TCR beta sequences accurately predicted the HLA-A and HLA-B alleles for most subjects in the first cohort. The authors suggested that the approach could potentially be extended to other disease states and immunological phenotypes. Only TCR beta chains were sequenced in this cohort, and the absence of alpha or paired-chain data limited detectable features. Over 15 rarely observed V segments, including chromosome 9 orphons, were excluded from the earlier analysis of about 610 of the donors because counts were too low.

Note on this clone: The antigen it recognizes is unknown. No much larger clone exists at a distance of one base, and base qualities are not known.

Libraries were constructed by the immunoSEQ multiplex PCR assay. A mixture of 60 forward primers for TCR Vbeta segments and 13 reverse primers for TCR Jbeta segments was used in the multiplex PCR. A multiplex PCR assay on genomic DNA amplified the CDR3 region of rearranged TCR beta genes. Amplified TCR beta libraries were sequenced as 87-base-pair reads on the Illumina HiSeq System. The authors' pipeline ran thus. A later analysis counted some 74 million unique TCR beta chains across the 600 to 850 repertoires, and around 9.9 million of these chains were shared by at least two donors. Raw reads were error-corrected and collapsed into unique sequences with a nearest-neighbor algorithm that merged closely related sequences to remove PCR and sequencing errors. Alignment of CDR3 sequences to IMGT reference sequences was used to assign V, D and J gene segments. Each retained sequence needed at least a six-nucleotide match to both a V gene segment and a J gene segment. Rearrangements were classified as productive when the CDR3 lacked stop codons and remained in frame with V and J, and all other rearrangements were classified as non-productive. Following IMGT convention, CDR3 was defined as the stretch from the second conserved V-encoded cysteine up to the conserved J-encoded phenylalanine. The earlier analysis of approximately 500 of the donors excluded sequences that lacked an unambiguous match to a single V gene segment. In an earlier analysis of about 590 of the donors, a V segment was called functional when productive rearrangements were above 56.7%, and segregating when the standard deviation between donors exceeded 5%. To diagnose cytomegalovirus status from the catalog of TCR beta chain sequences, a statistical classification framework was built. In a later analysis, TCR nucleotide sequences were compared against IMGT/GENE-DB human TR gene sequences so that V and J genes could be assigned. The TCRdist pipeline was used in a later analysis to assign CDR3 sequences and most-parsimonious VDJ recombination scenarios. A later analysis defined each TCR beta chain by its CDR3 amino acid sequence plus V-gene family, and excluded reads lacking a unique V-gene family. In a later analysis, 550 to 650 highly shared, low-generation-probability nucleotide sequences were removed to address suspected cross-contamination and a sequencing artifact. In a later analysis, a clonal expansion index for each public chain was calculated from normalized within-repertoire ranks of inferred template counts. Generation probabilities in a later analysis came from a VDJ recombination model fitted to out-of-frame rearrangements, and those results were checked against IGoR. A later analysis scored TCR-TCR, TCR-HLA and TCR-CMV co-occurrence with hypergeometric tests, applying a repertoire-size bias correction to TCR pairs. To estimate false discovery rates, a later analysis permuted the HLA or CMV assignments 20 times. In a later analysis, co-occurring TCRs were grouped using DBSCAN, with TCRdist sequence similarity added in when clustering inside HLA-allele-positive subsets. For co-occurrence clustering, repertoires with fewer than 30,000 or more than 120,000 public chains were excluded, along with about five repertoires with anomalous nucleotide sharing. Sourced from immuneACCESS, this table was stored by TCRdb with only in-frame sequences that have V and J called. A share of the clones is absent; for the studies checked, an unresolved V gene accounts for under half, and the remainder has no known explanation. V and J calls and clone size are copied from that table; D and trimming were computed from the DNA. The sample table contains under 200,000 clones; only one count was recorded for 79% of them. The top ten hold roughly 0.76% of the sample.

The cohort consisted of approximately 670 healthy bone marrow donors. At the time of sampling, all cohort members were nominally healthy, though unrecorded immune exposures were likely present. The donor was CMV seronegative and belonged to the group of 350 to 400 seronegative cohort members. Every donor gave a peripheral blood sample, and the peripheral blood mononuclear cells from that sample were used for TCR beta sequencing. The Qiagen DNeasy Blood Extraction Kit was used to extract genomic DNA from the blood cell samples. Source material: PBMCs. The clonotype was recovered from a woman aged 40 to 50 in good health and CMV-seronegative.

In nucleotides, the sequence is TGTGCCAGCAGCGAACGGGACAGGGCCTACGAGCAGTACTTC. The translation is CASSERDRAYEQYF. Here the chain combines TRBV7-9 and TRBJ2-7, with 9 junctional bases fitting TRBD1. The CDR3 measures 14 amino acids from cysteine to phenylalanine. Only the CDR3 region is kept as DNA, spanning 42 bases read in frame from base 1. At the junction V is shortened by 5 bases and J by 2 bases; bases outside the gene matches: 4. Via the germline V gene (reference sequence), CDR1 is SEHNR and CDR2 FQNEAQ.